This TCR beta chain was sequenced in a study of beta chain features in type 1 diabetes. This clone was observed a handful of times. Its antigen is undetermined. Reverse transcribing all isolated RNA meant expressed TCRB transcripts were sequenced. Only in-frame clones appear in the TCRdb table, and some are missing; sequencing was by immunoSEQ multiplex PCR. Here the sample spans nearly 350,000 clones, 7.5% to 9% being singletons. Study-wide findings and caveats: High-TCR-expressing cells could be over-represented by cDNA sequencing. All four CD4+ subsets of Type 1 diabetes patients contained TCRB CDR3s that were moderately but significantly shorter. Naive, central memory and Treg TCRB repertoires appeared more alike in patients than in healthy donors.

The V gene's germline CDR1 is MNHEY and CDR2 SVGAGI. V lost 0 bases, J lost 7 bases, and 2 bases stayed unmatched. The length of the CDR3 is 14 residues. Sample: central memory CD4+ T cells from blood. V usage is TRBV6-5 and J usage is TRBJ2-4, with 8 bases identical to TRBD1. This receptor was identified in a woman aged 18 to 35 in good health. DNA for the CDR3: TGTGCCAGCAGTTACTCGAACAGGGGGAACATTCAGTACTTC. This translates into CASSYSNRGNIQYF.